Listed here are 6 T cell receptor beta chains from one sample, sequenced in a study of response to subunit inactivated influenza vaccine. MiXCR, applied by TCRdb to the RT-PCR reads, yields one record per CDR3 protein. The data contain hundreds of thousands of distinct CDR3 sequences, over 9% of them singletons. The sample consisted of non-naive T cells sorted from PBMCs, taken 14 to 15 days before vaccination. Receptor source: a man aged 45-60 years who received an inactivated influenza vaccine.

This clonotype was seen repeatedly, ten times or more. CDR3 in amino acids: CASSLDRVKWFF. CDR3 bases: TGTGCCAGCAGTTTGGACAGGGTCAAATGGTTCTTC. The chain employs TRBV12-3 or TRBV12-4 and TRBJ2-1; TRBD1 agrees at 8 bases. V was pared by 3 bases and J by 15 bases, with 7 bases of the junction left unmatched. The CDR3 consists of 12 residues.

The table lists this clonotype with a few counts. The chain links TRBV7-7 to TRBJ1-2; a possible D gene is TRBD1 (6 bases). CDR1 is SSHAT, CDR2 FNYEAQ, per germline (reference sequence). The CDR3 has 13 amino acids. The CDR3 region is CATDRTANYGYTF. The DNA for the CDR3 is TGTGCTACCGATAGGACAGCTAACTATGGCTACACCTTC. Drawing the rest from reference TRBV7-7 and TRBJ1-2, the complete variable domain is GAGVSQSPRYKVTKRGQDVTLRCDPISSHATLYWYQQALGQGPEFLTYFNYEAQPDKSGLPSDRFSAERPEGSISTLTIQRTEQRDSAMYRCATDRTANYGYTFGSGTRLTVV.

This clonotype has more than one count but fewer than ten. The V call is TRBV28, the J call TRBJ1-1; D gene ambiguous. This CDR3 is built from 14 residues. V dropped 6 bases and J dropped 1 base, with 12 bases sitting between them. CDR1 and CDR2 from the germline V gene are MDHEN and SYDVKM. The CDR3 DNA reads TGTGCCAGCAGACAAGTTTTGCGGAACACTGAAGCTTTCTTT. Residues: CASRQVLRNTEAFF. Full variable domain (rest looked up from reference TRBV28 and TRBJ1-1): DVKVTQSSRYLVKRTGEKVFLECVQDMDHENMFWYRQDPGLGLRLIYFSYDVKMKEKGDIPEGYSVSREKKERFSLILESASTNQTSMYLCASRQVLRNTEAFFGQGTRLTVV.

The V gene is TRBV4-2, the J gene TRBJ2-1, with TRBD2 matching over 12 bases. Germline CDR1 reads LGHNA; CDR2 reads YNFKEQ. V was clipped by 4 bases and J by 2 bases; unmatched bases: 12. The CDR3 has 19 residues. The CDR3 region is CASSPRRLAGGSTYNEQFF. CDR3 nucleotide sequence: TGTGCCAGCAGCCCCCGGAGGCTAGCGGGGGGGTCGACCTACAATGAGCAGTTCTTC.

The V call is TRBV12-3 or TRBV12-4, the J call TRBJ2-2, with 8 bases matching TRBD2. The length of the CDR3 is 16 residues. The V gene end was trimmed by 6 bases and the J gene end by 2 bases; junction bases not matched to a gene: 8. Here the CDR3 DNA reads TGTGCCAGCAGCGCAACTAGCGGACTAAACACCGGGGAGCTGTTTTTT. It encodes CASSATSGLNTGELFF.

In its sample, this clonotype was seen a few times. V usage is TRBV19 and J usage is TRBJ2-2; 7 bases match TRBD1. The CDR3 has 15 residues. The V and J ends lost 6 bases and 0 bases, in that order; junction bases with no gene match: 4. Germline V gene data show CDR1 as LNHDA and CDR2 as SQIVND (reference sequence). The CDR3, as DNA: TGTGCCAGTAGCCGGGGACAGACGAACACCGGGGAGCTGTTTTTT. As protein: CASSRGQTNTGELFF.